One sample yielded the 23 T cell receptor beta chains listed below, sequenced in a study of shared clonotypes between healthy human individuals. The protocol was immunoSEQ multiplex PCR, while the TCRdb copy is restricted to in-frame clones and leaves out a portion. The table has over a million clones, roughly 80% seen once. The sample was memory CD4+ T cells sorted from blood. Subset in this sample: CD45RA-negative fraction. The origin of the receptors is a man aged 18-30 years in good health.

CDR3: CASSRSSGGNTGELFF. In DNA, the CDR3 is TGTGCCAGCAGCCGTTCTAGCGGGGGTAACACCGGGGAGCTGTTTTTT. V usage is TRBV14 and J usage is TRBJ2-2; 10 bases map to TRBD2. The CDR3 totals 16 residues. Germline CDR1 and CDR2: SGHDN and FVKESK. V shed 4 bases, J shed 2 bases, and the junction held 4 bases outside the gene matches.

This chain connects TRBV7-2 to TRBJ2-2, with D perhaps matching TRBD1 (6 bases). Germline V gives CDR1 SGHTA, CDR2 FQGNSA. V was clipped by 1 base and J by 2 bases, with 17 bases between them. The length of the CDR3 is 18 residues. CDR3 residues: CASSLGYGGRDNTGELFF. CDR3 in DNA: TGTGCCAGCAGCTTAGGTTATGGGGGCAGGGATAACACCGGGGAGCTGTTTTTT. The full variable domain, in which reference TRBV7-2 and TRBJ2-2 provide the parts outside the CDR3, is GAGVSQSPSNKVTEKGKDVELRCDPISGHTALYWYRQSLGQGLEFLIYFQGNSAPDKSGLPSDRFSAERTGGSVSTLTIQRTQQEDSAVYLCASSLGYGGRDNTGELFFGEGSRLTVL.

J is TRBJ2-7 and V is TRBV7-2, with 10 bases lining up with TRBD1. The V segment lost 2 bases and the J segment 3 bases; nucleotides outside the gene matches: 4. The CDR3 is 15 residues long. CDR1 and CDR2 (germline): SGHTA, FQGNSA. This CDR3 is CASSLFGTGVYEQYF. DNA for the CDR3: TGTGCCAGCAGCTTATTCGGGACAGGGGTCTACGAGCAGTACTTC.

The sample holds a few counts of this clone. The V and J genes are TRBV28 and TRBJ1-6; 7 bases fit TRBD1. The CDR3 length is 17 residues. CDR1 MDHEN and CDR2 SYDVKM come from the germline V gene. V was clipped by 5 bases and J by 3 bases; unmatched bases: 10. The CDR3 bases are TGTGCCAGCAGTATCGCCGGGACAGCCATCTATAATTCACCCCTCCACTTT. Translating it yields CASSIAGTAIYNSPLHF.

The table lists this clone with many counts. J is TRBJ1-2 and V is TRBV2; 8 bases agree with TRBD1. Germline values: CDR1 SNHLY, CDR2 FYNNEI. V lost 8 bases to trimming and J lost 4 bases; unmatched junction nucleotides: 6. The CDR3 consists of 13 residues. The CDR3 coding sequence is TGTGCCAGCCGAGGACAGGGTATCTATGGCTACACCTTC. Residues: CASRGQGIYGYTF.

This clone appeared once. The V call is TRBV5-8, the J call TRBJ2-7, with D perhaps given as TRBD1 or TRBD2 (6 bases each). Trimming shortened V by 3 bases and J by 0 bases, and 10 bases separated the two germline ends. The CDR3 consists of 14 residues. The germline V gene encodes CDR1 SGHTS and CDR2 YDEGEE. CDR3 sequence: CASSWGDTSYEQYF. CDR3 bases: TGTGCCAGCAGCTGGGGGGACACCTCCTACGAGCAGTACTTC. Full variable domain (remainder filled in from reference TRBV5-8 and TRBJ2-7): EAGVTQSPTHLIKTRGQQATLRCSPISGHTSVYWYQQALGLGLQFLLWYDEGEERNRGNFPPRFSGRQFPNYSSELNVNALELEDSALYLCASSWGDTSYEQYFGPGTRLTVT.

V usage is TRBV4-3 and J usage is TRBJ1-2; D is unresolved. The CDR3 consists of 15 residues. V shed 1 base and J shed 3 bases, with 12 bases lying between them. Germline V lookup: CDR1 LGHNA, CDR2 YSLEER. DNA of the CDR3: TGCGCCAGCAGCCAAGTCCGGGGTTTCCACTATGGCTACACCTTC. Protein product: CASSQVRGFHYGYTF.

Worth noting for this clone: Other DNA sequences of this sample code for an identical CDR3. The V and J genes are TRBV5-1 and TRBJ2-3; the match to TRBD1 covers 9 bases. This CDR3 is 15 amino acids long. Looked up from germline, CDR1 is SGHRS and CDR2 is YFSETQ. Trimming removed 4 bases from V and 1 base from J; junction bases left unmatched: 4. The CDR3 loop reads CASSLQGAGTDTQYF. The CDR3 DNA reads as TGCGCCAGCAGCCTACAGGGGGCGGGCACAGATACGCAGTATTTT. The variable domain in full, completed from reference TRBV5-1 and TRBJ2-3, reads KAGVTQTPRYLIKTRGQQVTLSCSPISGHRSVSWYQQTPGQGLQFLFEYFSETQRNKGNFPGRFSGRQFSNSRSEMNVSTLELGDSALYLCASSLQGAGTDTQYFGPGTRLTVL.

The chain recombines TRBV19 with TRBJ1-6; no clear D. CDR1 LNHDA and CDR2 SQIVND come from the germline V gene (reference sequence). There are 15 residues in the CDR3. V dropped 5 bases and J dropped 5 bases, with 13 bases sitting between them. CDR3 in DNA: TGTGCCAGTAGTCCAGAGTCGGGGAATAATTCACCCCTCCACTTT. Protein sequence: CASSPESGNNSPLHF.

This chain uses TRBV6-5 with TRBJ1-1; the D is unclear. Trimming stripped 8 bases from V and 4 bases from J, with 14 bases between. Germline V lookup: CDR1 MNHEY, CDR2 SVGAGI. The CDR3 is 13 amino acids. The DNA of the CDR3 is TGTGCCAGCCGGACTACGGGGAGCACTGAAGCTTTCTTT. This translates into CASRTTGSTEAFF.

The chain couples TRBV30 to TRBJ1-1; D remains unclear. V was clipped by 3 bases and J by 1 base, with 9 bases between them. The CDR3 spans 13 residues. Germline CDR1 and CDR2: GTSNPN and SVGIG (reference sequence). CDR3 nucleotides: TGTGCCTGGAGCACACAGTCGAACACTGAAGCTTTCTTT. Its protein is CAWSTQSNTEAFF.

The chain joins TRBV6-5 to TRBJ1-4; D unresolved. Germline V gene lookup returns CDR1 MNHEY and CDR2 SVGAGI. This CDR3 has 12 residues. V lost 2 bases to trimming and J lost 7 bases, with 5 bases between them. CDR3 residues: CASSYLGEKLFF. CDR3 sequence (DNA): TGTGCCAGCAGTTACCTCGGTGAAAAACTGTTTTTT.

The rearrangement joins TRBV5-5 to TRBJ1-5; D unclear. V was clipped by 0 bases and J by 0 bases, with 13 bases between them. Germline V gives CDR1 SGHKS, CDR2 YYEKEE (reference sequence). This CDR3 region has 17 residues. The CDR3 DNA sequence: TGTGCCAGCAGCTTGGCCCAGGACCCCTATAGCAATCAGCCCCAGCATTTT. Its protein is CASSLAQDPYSNQPQHF.

The chain links TRBV5-1 to TRBJ2-3, with 11 nucleotides matching TRBD2. The V gene's germline CDR1 is SGHRS and CDR2 YFSETQ. V lost 4 bases and J lost 1; bases outside the gene matches: 2. This CDR3 is 15 amino acids long. In DNA form, the CDR3 reads TGCGCCAGCAGCACTAGCGGGAGTGGCACAGATACGCAGTATTTT. This translates into CASSTSGSGTDTQYF. The entire variable domain, with the rest obtained from reference TRBV5-1 and TRBJ2-3, is as follows: KAGVTQTPRYLIKTRGQQVTLSCSPISGHRSVSWYQQTPGQGLQFLFEYFSETQRNKGNFPGRFSGRQFSNSRSEMNVSTLELGDSALYLCASSTSGSGTDTQYFGPGTRLTVL.

This chain links TRBV7-2 with TRBJ2-7; 7 nucleotides match TRBD2. The germline V gene encodes CDR1 SGHTA and CDR2 FQGNSA. V shed 3 bases and J 0 bases; nucleotides not matched to a gene: 14. This CDR3 contains 18 residues. The CDR3, as DNA: TGTGCCAGCAGCTTCATCGGACTAGATGCCGTAAGCTCCTACGAGCAGTACTTC. Protein product: CASSFIGLDAVSSYEQYF.

V is TRBV19 and J is TRBJ2-1; possibly TRBD1 for D (7 bases). The CDR3 totals 13 residues. Trimming removed 8 bases at V and 12 bases at J, with 20 bases between. Germline V gives CDR1 LNHDA, CDR2 SQIVND (reference sequence). CDR3 region: CASRRGRGESQFF. CDR3 nucleotide sequence: TGTGCCAGTCGAAGGGGCAGGGGGGAATCGCAGTTCTTC.

This clone was counted only a few times. The chain has TRBV7-8 and TRBJ1-5; D is uncertain. Trimming took 4 bases from V and 7 from J, leaving 14 bases between them. This CDR3 contains 14 residues. The germline CDR1 and CDR2 sequences are SGHVS and FQNEAQ. This CDR3 is CASSSLIGGQPQHF. CDR3 in DNA: TGTGCCAGCAGCTCTCTGATCGGAGGGCAGCCCCAGCATTTT.

J is TRBJ1-2 and V is TRBV5-1, with D maybe TRBD1 (5 bases). Germline CDR1 and CDR2: SGHRS and YFSETQ. Trimming cost V 5 bases and J 1 base, with 9 bases left between them. CDR3 size: 13 residues. The CDR3 is CASSYDSNYGYTF. In DNA, the CDR3 is TGCGCCAGCAGTTATGACAGTAACTATGGCTACACCTTC. The entire variable domain, with the rest obtained from reference TRBV5-1 and TRBJ1-2, is as follows: KAGVTQTPRYLIKTRGQQVTLSCSPISGHRSVSWYQQTPGQGLQFLFEYFSETQRNKGNFPGRFSGRQFSNSRSEMNVSTLELGDSALYLCASSYDSNYGYTFGSGTRLTVV.

The gene calls are TRBV15 and TRBJ1-5, with TRBD1 as a possible D gene (6 bases). V lost 0 bases, J lost 3 bases, and 9 bases lay in between. Per germline, CDR1 LNHNV and CDR2 YYDKDF (reference sequence). This CDR3 comprises 15 residues. CDR3 protein: CATSREQGPNQPQHF. The CDR3 DNA reads as TGTGCCACCAGCAGAGAACAGGGCCCCAATCAGCCCCAGCATTTT.

This clone was seen just once. V gene TRBV7-2 combines with J gene TRBJ2-1, with no clear D. The V end lost 8 bases, the J end lost 5 bases, and 13 bases lay between the germline ends. CDR1 is SGHTA and CDR2 is FQGNSA in the germline V gene. The CDR3 length is 13 residues. CDR3 residues: CASAKQSHNEQFF. DNA of the CDR3: TGTGCCAGCGCAAAACAGAGCCACAATGAGCAGTTCTTC.

This clone was recorded many times. The chain joins TRBV28 to TRBJ1-1; D ambiguous. The CDR3 runs to 11 residues. Trimming pared 8 bases from V and 11 bases from J, leaving 15 bases between. Germline V gives CDR1 MDHEN, CDR2 SYDVKM. In nucleotides, the CDR3 is TGTGCCAGCTGGGAGAGCCCTAACGCTTTCTTT. Its translation: CASWESPNAFF.

The V gene is TRBV29-1, the J gene TRBJ1-1; 7 nucleotides line up with TRBD1. The CDR3 is 12 amino acids. Germline trimming cut 7 bases from V and 5 bases from J; bases unmatched to any gene: 7. CDR1 and CDR2 from the germline V gene are SQVTM and ANQGSEA. This CDR3 is CSASRDSTEAFF. The CDR3 nucleotides read TGCAGCGCTAGCCGGGACAGTACTGAAGCTTTCTTT.

The chain employs TRBV10-1 and TRBJ1-1; D possibly corresponds to TRBD1 (5 bases). From germline, CDR1 is WNHNN and CDR2 SYGVQD (reference sequence). Between the trimmed V and J ends, which lost 5 bases and 1 base, there was a span of 8 bases. The CDR3 loop spans 13 amino acids. CDR3 sequence (DNA): TGCGCCAGCAGTTCCGACAGGAACACTGAAGCTTTCTTT. Protein: CASSSDRNTEAFF.